The 2 T cell receptor beta chains given below trace back to one sample, sequenced in a study of cytomegalovirus exposure and HLA in healthy donors. With 60 Vbeta and 13 Jbeta primers, the PCR was carried out. Repertoires were generated with immunoSEQ multiplex PCR, while TCRdb's copy carries only in-frame clones and drops some. The top ten hold about 2.8% of the sample, which has around 120,000 clones, about 80% seen once. Sequenced input: PBMCs. All receptors derive from a man aged 50-60 years in good health and CMV-seropositive.

The CDR3 DNA follows: TGCGCCAGCAGCTTGGACAGGGGGCTAAGCTCCTACGAGCAGTACTTC. It translates to CASSLDRGLSSYEQYF. V and J are TRBV5-1 and TRBJ2-7, with TRBD1 matching 9 bases. The CDR3 is made up of 16 amino acids. V gave up 0 bases and J gave up 0 bases; unmatched junction bases: 4. Germline CDR1 SGHRS, CDR2 YFSETQ.

The CDR3 spells CASSGGQNTGELFF. The DNA of the CDR3 is TGTGCCAGCAGCGGGGGACAGAACACCGGGGAGCTGTTTTTT. The chain recombines TRBV9 with TRBJ2-2, with D possibly TRBD1 on 6 matching bases. V was pared by 3 bases and J by 1 base, with 7 bases between. The CDR3 runs 14 residues. The germline gives CDR1 SGDLS, CDR2 YYNGEE.